These T cell receptor beta chains were read from a single sample in a study of OX40 agonist ivuxolimab in advanced cancers. Generated by immunoSEQ multiplex PCR, the TCRdb table keeps only in-frame clones and is missing some. Of 50,000 to 75,000 clones listed, less than 90% are singletons. The sample in question was CD4+ or CD8+ T cells sorted from blood, obtained in a trial of the OX40 agonist ivuxolimab. These receptors were collected from an adult with an advanced solid tumor such as melanoma, head and neck, liver or kidney cancer. CDR3s include the opening cysteine and the closing phenylalanine or tryptophan. The D gene is left open where the match is weak. Not all rows give a size; the values are once, few, many and, for expanded clones, a class.

J gene,D gene,clone size,V gene,CDR3 DNA,CDR3 protein
TRBJ2-7,-,once,TRBV11-2,TGTGCCAGCAGCTCCAGCGCAGGGGACGAGCAGTACTTC,CASSSSAGDEQYF
TRBJ2-5,TRBD1,-,TRBV7-7,TGTGCTAGCAGCTTAACAGGGGGGAACGGTGGAGAGACCCAGTACTTC,CASSLTGGNGGETQYF
TRBJ2-7,TRBD2,-,TRBV9,TGTGCCAGCAGCGTTGGGGGGGAAAGGGCCTACGAGCAGTACTTC,CASSVGGERAYEQYF
TRBJ1-4,-,-,TRBV7-8,TGTGCCAGCAGCTACGGGACTTCCCCCATGGGTGAAAAACTGTTTTTT,CASSYGTSPMGEKLFF
TRBJ2-1,TRBD1,-,TRBV28,TGTGCCAGCAGTGGACAGGGGTTGGCTTCCTACAATGAGCAGTTCTTC,CASSGQGLASYNEQFF
TRBJ2-5,-,-,TRBV7-3,TGTGCCAGCAGCACAAACCACGGTACAGGGCGAGAGACCCAGTACTTC,CASSTNHGTGRETQYF
TRBJ1-1,-,-,TRBV5-8,TGTGCCAGCAGGGACCTTGGGGACACTGAAGCTTTCTTT,CASRDLGDTEAFF
TRBJ2-5,-,-,TRBV11-3,TGTGCCAGCAGCTTATATCAGGCCCAGTACTTC,CASSLYQAQYF
TRBJ2-7,TRBD1,-,TRBV29-1,TGCAGCTGCTCCCGGGACAGGGCCTACGAGCAGTACTTC,CSCSRDRAYEQYF
TRBJ2-3,-,-,TRBV7-6,TGTGCCAGCAGCTTCAAGGGGTACACAGATACGCAGTATTTT,CASSFKGYTDTQYF
TRBJ1-1,-,-,TRBV13,TGTGCCAGCAGCCTCTGGGAGGGGCGAGGGGGGACTGAAGCTTTCTTT,CASSLWEGRGGTEAFF
TRBJ2-5,TRBD2,-,TRBV5-1,TGCGCCAGCAGCGAAATGACTAGCCCCCGGACCCAGTACTTC,CASSEMTSPRTQYF
TRBJ2-4,-,-,TRBV7-2,TGTGCCAGCAGCCCCCAAAAGGGGAACATTCAGTACTTC,CASSPQKGNIQYF
TRBJ2-7,-,-,TRBV18,TGTGCCAGCTCACCCGCGGACTACGAGCAGTACTTC,CASSPADYEQYF
TRBJ1-3,-,-,TRBV28,TGTGCCAGCAGTTCCTCGTCACAGAAACGGTCTGGAAACACCATATATTTT,CASSSSSQKRSGNTIYF
TRBJ2-7,TRBD2,-,TRBV11-2,TGTGCCAGCAGCTGGGCAGCGGGGGAATCCCACGAGCAGTACTTC,CASSWAAGESHEQYF
TRBJ2-1,-,-,TRBV7-6,TGTGCCAGCAGCTTAGCAGGACTACCCAATGAGCAGTTCTTC,CASSLAGLPNEQFF
TRBJ1-3,-,few,TRBV19,TGTGCCAGTAGTGGGGTGAGGGGAAACACCATATATTTT,CASSGVRGNTIYF
TRBJ1-5,-,-,TRBV5-1,TGCGCCAGCAGCTTGAGCCCTTACGAGCCCCAGCATTTT,CASSLSPYEPQHF
TRBJ2-7,-,once,TRBV18,TGTGCCAGCTCACCTGGGACCGGGCGATATGGCTACGAGCAGTACTTC,CASSPGTGRYGYEQYF
TRBJ1-2,-,-,TRBV5-6,TGTGCCAGCAGCTTAAGGGGGGATAACTATGGCTACACCTTC,CASSLRGDNYGYTF
TRBJ2-5,-,-,TRBV5-4,TGTGCCAGCAGCCCTCCCCGGGGGAATGGCGAGACCCAGTACTTC,CASSPPRGNGETQYF
TRBJ2-7,-,-,TRBV5-4,TGTGCCAGCAGCTTATCGGGGATCTCCTACGAGCAGTACTTC,CASSLSGISYEQYF
TRBJ1-6,-,-,TRBV7-3,TGTGCCAGCAGCCCTAGACCACAGGATTCACCCCTCCACTTT,CASSPRPQDSPLHF
TRBJ2-7,-,-,TRBV20-1,TGCAGTGCTAGAATAGGCTACGAGCAGTACTTC,CSARIGYEQYF
TRBJ2-3,-,-,TRBV29-1,TGCAGCGCCACCGGGACTGGAGCAGATACGCAGTATTTT,CSATGTGADTQYF
TRBJ2-3,TRBD2,-,TRBV9,TGTGCCAGCAGTCGACTAGCGGTAAATACGCAGTATTTT,CASSRLAVNTQYF
TRBJ1-1,-,-,TRBV7-2,TGTGCCAGCAGCCAAGATCGGGCGGGGGCTAACACTGAAGCTTTCTTT,CASSQDRAGANTEAFF
TRBJ1-2,TRBD1,-,TRBV28,TGTGCCAGCAGGACAGGGGGCGCCAACTATGGCTACACCTTC,CASRTGGANYGYTF
TRBJ2-1,TRBD2,-,TRBV5-1,TGCGCCAGCAGTTGGTTACTAGCGGGGGGGCCCTACAATGAGCAGTTCTTC,CASSWLLAGGPYNEQFF
TRBJ2-5,TRBD2,-,TRBV30,TGTGCCTGGAGTGCCAATCATCCTAGCGGGGGACAAGAGACCCAGTACTTC,CAWSANHPSGGQETQYF
TRBJ2-3,TRBD1,once,TRBV29-1,TGCAGCGTTTCCGGGACAGGGGGCACAGATACGCAGTATTTT,CSVSGTGGTDTQYF
TRBJ2-1,-,-,TRBV19,TGTGCCAGTAGTATAGGAAACAGATTAACCTACAATGAGCAGTTCTTC,CASSIGNRLTYNEQFF
TRBJ2-2,-,-,TRBV19,TGTGCCAGTAGTATAACTGGGGCCGCTGGCACCGGGGAGCTGTTTTTT,CASSITGAAGTGELFF
TRBJ2-7,-,once,TRBV13,TGTGCCAGCAGCTTCCTGGGCAGGGGAGGGTACGAGCAGTACTTC,CASSFLGRGGYEQYF
TRBJ1-3,-,-,TRBV7-9,TGTGCCAGCAGCTTAGCAATGCGGGGAAACACCATATATTTT,CASSLAMRGNTIYF
TRBJ2-5,-,-,TRBV2,TGTGCCAGCAGTTCCGACAGAGAGACCCAGTACTTC,CASSSDRETQYF
TRBJ1-1,-,-,TRBV6-4,TGTGCCAGCAGCCCGGGATCCCAGAACACTGAAGCTTTCTTT,CASSPGSQNTEAFF
TRBJ1-1,-,-,TRBV27,TGTGCCAGCAGAGGGGCGGGAACGGGTGGCGAAGCTTTCTTT,CASRGAGTGGEAFF
TRBJ1-5,TRBD1,-,TRBV7-2,TGTGCCAGCAGTTCCTGGACAGGACTCAATCAGCCCCAGCATTTT,CASSSWTGLNQPQHF
TRBJ2-2,-,-,TRBV10-3,TGTGCCATCAGTCTCCCCTCAGGGAGCGGGGAGCTGTTTTTT,CAISLPSGSGELFF
TRBJ2-7,-,few,TRBV18,TGTGCCAGCTCCGCGACCCGGAGGGGGGCCTACGAGCAGTACTTC,CASSATRRGAYEQYF